The source of this T cell receptor (beta chain) is a study of T cells in Graves' hyperthyroidism and ophthalmopathy. Study in general: Upon initial diagnosis and before any treatment, peripheral blood was collected.

The authors deemed Graves' hyperthyroidism stable absent ophthalmopathy progression within 18 months. Fresh peripheral blood, 8 to 10 ml, was the source of the PBMCs. To note about this clonotype: A read error may account for a junction end that differs from germline.

Germline V gives CDR1 DFQATT, CDR2 SNEGSKA (reference sequence). The CDR3 consists of 12 residues. Amplified TCR beta CDR3 regions derived from RNA transcripts. HTBI primers were employed in a first-round RT-PCR of the TCR CDR3. A single record per CDR3 protein comes from TCRdb applying MiXCR to the multiplex PCR reads. This table has about 840,000 distinct CDR3 sequences, around 38% appearing once. The chain employs TRBV20-1 and TRBJ1-2, with D perhaps matching TRBD1 (6 bases). The sample taken for sequencing was blood. This clonotype originated in a man aged 18 to 30 with Graves' hyperthyroidism. In DNA, the CDR3 is TGCAGCGCCGCCAGGGGTACCTATGGCTACAACTTC. It encodes CSAARGTYGYNF.